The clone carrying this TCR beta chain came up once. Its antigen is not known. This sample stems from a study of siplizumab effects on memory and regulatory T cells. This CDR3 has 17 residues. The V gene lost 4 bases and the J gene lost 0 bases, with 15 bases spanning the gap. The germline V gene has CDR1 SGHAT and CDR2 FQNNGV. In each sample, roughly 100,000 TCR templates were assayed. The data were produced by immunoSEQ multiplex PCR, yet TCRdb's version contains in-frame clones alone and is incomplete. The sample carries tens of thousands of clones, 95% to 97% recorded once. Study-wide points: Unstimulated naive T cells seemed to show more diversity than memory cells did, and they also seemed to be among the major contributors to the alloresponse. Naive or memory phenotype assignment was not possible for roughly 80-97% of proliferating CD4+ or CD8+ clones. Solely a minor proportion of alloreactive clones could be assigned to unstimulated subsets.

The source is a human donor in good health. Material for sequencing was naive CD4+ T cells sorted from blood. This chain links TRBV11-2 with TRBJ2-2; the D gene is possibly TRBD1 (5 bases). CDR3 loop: CASSSQAPFANTGELFF. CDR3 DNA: TGTGCCAGCAGCTCACAGGCCCCGTTCGCGAACACCGGGGAGCTGTTTTTT.